A selection of T cell receptor beta chains follows, all from one sample in a study of cytomegalovirus exposure and HLA in healthy donors. This table comes from immunoSEQ multiplex PCR, and its TCRdb copy is limited to in-frame clones, with some not included. The sample lists approximately 250,000 clones, about 88% seen once, with 0.2% to 0.25% in the top ten. The sample comprised PBMCs. Receptors were obtained from a girl aged 2-10 years in good health and CMV-seronegative. CDR3s include the opening cysteine and the closing phenylalanine or tryptophan. Fields, in order: V gene, D gene, clone size, J gene, CDR3 DNA, CDR3 protein. D genes are given only for firm matches. Only some rows state a clone size, as once, few, many or a class for expanded clones.

V: TRBV2; D: TRBD2; size: .; J: TRBJ2-1; DNA: TGTGCCAGCATTCTAGGACTAGCGGGAGTAACAGGCAATGAGCAGTTCTTC; CDR3: CASILGLAGVTGNEQFF
V: TRBV29-1; D: TRBD2; size: .; J: TRBJ2-7; DNA: TGCAGCGCCGGGGGGGGGAGAGACTACGAGCAGTACTTC; CDR3: CSAGGGRDYEQYF
V: TRBV18; D: TRBD1; size: .; J: TRBJ2-1; DNA: TGTGCCAGCTACTGGGACAGGGGGACCTACTACAATGAGCAGTTCTTC; CDR3: CASYWDRGTYYNEQFF
V: TRBV5-6; D: TRBD1; size: .; J: TRBJ1-1; DNA: TGTGCCAGCAGCTTCGACAGGGGAAAGTCAGCTTTCTTT; CDR3: CASSFDRGKSAFF
V: TRBV7-6; D: TRBD1; size: .; J: TRBJ1-3; DNA: TGTGCCAGCAGCAGACTGACAGGGATAAACTCTGGAAACACCATATATTTT; CDR3: CASSRLTGINSGNTIYF
V: TRBV6-1; D: .; size: .; J: TRBJ1-1; DNA: TGTGCCAGCAGTTCAGTGAACACTGAAGCTTTCTTT; CDR3: CASSSVNTEAFF
V: TRBV10-1; D: .; size: .; J: TRBJ1-1; DNA: TGCGCCAGCAGTGAGGGAAGGGAAGCGGGCACTGAAGCTTTCTTT; CDR3: CASSEGREAGTEAFF
V: TRBV6-5; D: .; size: .; J: TRBJ1-5; DNA: TGTGCCAGCAGTTCGGGGGGTAAGAATCAGCCCCAGCATTTT; CDR3: CASSSGGKNQPQHF
V: TRBV6-5; D: .; size: .; J: TRBJ1-4; DNA: TGTGCCAGCAGTTATGACAGGGAAAAACTGTTTTTT; CDR3: CASSYDREKLFF
V: TRBV2; D: .; size: .; J: TRBJ2-3; DNA: TGTGCCAGCAGTGGCACTTACACAGATACGCAGTATTTT; CDR3: CASSGTYTDTQYF
V: TRBV6-6; D: .; size: .; J: TRBJ1-1; DNA: TGTGCCACCCACCTACCCGGCACTATGAACACTGAAGCTTTCTTT; CDR3: CATHLPGTMNTEAFF
V: TRBV7-9; D: TRBD2; size: .; J: TRBJ2-1; DNA: TGTGCCAGCAGCCAGACTAGCGGGGGTTCCTACAATGAGCAGTTCTTC; CDR3: CASSQTSGGSYNEQFF
V: TRBV5-1; D: TRBD1; size: .; J: TRBJ1-2; DNA: TGCGCCAGCAGCGACCTCGGGACAGGGATTAATGGCTACACCTTC; CDR3: CASSDLGTGINGYTF
V: TRBV6-1; D: .; size: .; J: TRBJ2-1; DNA: TGTGCCAGCAGTGATCTGGCGACTAGTTTGTCACTTGAGCAGTTCTTC; CDR3: CASSDLATSLSLEQFF
V: TRBV7-9; D: TRBD2; size: .; J: TRBJ2-1; DNA: TGTGCCAGCAGCTTCCCTAGGGCGGGGGGGTTGGGTAATGAGCAGTTCTTC; CDR3: CASSFPRAGGLGNEQFF
V: TRBV9; D: TRBD2; size: .; J: TRBJ2-1; DNA: TGTGCCAGCAGCGCCAAACTAGCGGGGGACAATGAGCAGTTCTTC; CDR3: CASSAKLAGDNEQFF
V: TRBV4-1; D: TRBD1; size: .; J: TRBJ2-1; DNA: TGCGCCAGCAGCCAAGGTCTTCCTTCCCCCCCCTGGACAGGGATCTACAATGAGCAGTTCTTC; CDR3: CASSQGLPSPPWTGIYNEQFF
V: TRBV7-7; D: .; size: few; J: TRBJ2-1; DNA: TGTGCCAGCAGCATAGGGTTAGTAGATGAGCAGTTCTTC; CDR3: CASSIGLVDEQFF
V: TRBV5-4; D: TRBD2; size: .; J: TRBJ2-3; DNA: TGTGCCAGCAGCTGGGGACTAGCGCGCACAGATACGCAGTATTTT; CDR3: CASSWGLARTDTQYF
V: TRBV23-1; D: TRBD2; size: .; J: TRBJ2-3; DNA: TGCGCCAGCAGTCAAGATAGCGGGGGGACGGATACGCAGTATTTT; CDR3: CASSQDSGGTDTQYF
V: TRBV9; D: TRBD2; size: .; J: TRBJ2-5; DNA: TGTGCCAGCAGCGTAGAAGCGGGGGGGGAGACCCAGTACTTC; CDR3: CASSVEAGGETQYF
V: TRBV7-3; D: .; size: few; J: TRBJ1-1; DNA: TGTAGGGGATTTAACACTGAAGCTTTCTTT; CDR3: CRGFNTEAFF
V: TRBV7-9; D: TRBD1; size: few; J: TRBJ1-1; DNA: TGTGCCAGCAGCCACAGGGGAGACACTGAAGCTTTCTTT; CDR3: CASSHRGDTEAFF
V: TRBV5-1; D: .; size: once; J: TRBJ1-2; DNA: TGCGCCAGCAGCCCGGACAGCACGTATGGCTACACCTTC; CDR3: CASSPDSTYGYTF
V: TRBV19; D: TRBD1; size: .; J: TRBJ1-2; DNA: TGTGCCAGTAGGTCGGACAGGGGAGGCTGGGGCTACACCTTC; CDR3: CASRSDRGGWGYTF
V: TRBV15; D: .; size: few; J: TRBJ2-7; DNA: TGTGCCACCAGCGGCGTAGGAGCGTCCCCCCCTTACGAGCAGTACTTC; CDR3: CATSGVGASPPYEQYF
V: TRBV6-1; D: TRBD1; size: few; J: TRBJ1-3; DNA: TGTGCCAGCAGTGAAAGGGGGCCCCCCTCTGGAAACACCATATATTTT; CDR3: CASSERGPPSGNTIYF
V: TRBV6-5; D: TRBD2; size: .; J: TRBJ2-1; DNA: TGTGCCAGCAGTTACGGCCCTAGCGGGGGGGGACTGGTCTTC; CDR3: CASSYGPSGGGLVF
V: TRBV2; D: .; size: .; J: TRBJ1-2; DNA: TGTGCCAGCAGTGAAAACCACAGCTATGGCTACACCTTC; CDR3: CASSENHSYGYTF
V: TRBV28; D: TRBD1; size: .; J: TRBJ2-7; DNA: TGTGCCAGCAGTTTAAGCCCCGGGACAGGAGCCTACGAGCAGTACTTC; CDR3: CASSLSPGTGAYEQYF
V: TRBV5-1; D: .; size: .; J: TRBJ2-1; DNA: TGCGCCAGCAGCTTGGCCTCCCCGGGACAAGGATTCTACAATGAGCAGTTCTTC; CDR3: CASSLASPGQGFYNEQFF
V: TRBV6-1; D: .; size: .; J: TRBJ2-7; DNA: TGTGCCAGCAGTCCTACCCGGAGCTCCTACGAGCAGTACTTC; CDR3: CASSPTRSSYEQYF
V: TRBV29-1; D: .; size: once; J: TRBJ1-5; DNA: TGCAGCGTTGGAACAGGATCCGATCAGCCCCAGCATTTT; CDR3: CSVGTGSDQPQHF
V: TRBV7-8; D: .; size: .; J: TRBJ2-2; DNA: TGTGCCAGCAGCTGGACTAGGGGGGGTATCGGGGAGCTGTTTTTT; CDR3: CASSWTRGGIGELFF
V: TRBV6-5; D: .; size: .; J: TRBJ2-1; DNA: TGTGCCAGCAGTTACGGAAAAAGGAGGTACAATGAGCAGTTCTTC; CDR3: CASSYGKRRYNEQFF
V: TRBV14; D: TRBD1; size: .; J: TRBJ1-1; DNA: TGTGCCAGCAGCCTAGGTCGAACAGGGGGGCCCTCGAACACTGAAGCTTTCTTT; CDR3: CASSLGRTGGPSNTEAFF
V: TRBV4-1; D: .; size: .; J: TRBJ2-1; DNA: TGCGCCAGCAGCCAAGATGGGGGAGCGGGCCTCGGCTCCTACAATGAGCAGTTCTTC; CDR3: CASSQDGGAGLGSYNEQFF
V: TRBV11-3; D: .; size: .; J: TRBJ2-1; DNA: TGTGCCAGCAGCCCAAGCCGAGGTTCCTACAATGAGCAGTTCTTC; CDR3: CASSPSRGSYNEQFF
V: TRBV7-9; D: .; size: .; J: TRBJ2-3; DNA: TGTGCCAGCAGCTCCCCGGGCACAGATACGCAGTATTTT; CDR3: CASSSPGTDTQYF
V: TRBV9; D: .; size: .; J: TRBJ2-5; DNA: TGTGCCAGCAGCTCCTTAGCGGATTGGGGACAAGAGACCCAGTACTTC; CDR3: CASSSLADWGQETQYF
V: TRBV5-5; D: TRBD2; size: .; J: TRBJ2-1; DNA: TGTGCCAGCAGCTTAGGGAGGGCCTGGGGGGGTGGGCAGTTCTTC; CDR3: CASSLGRAWGGGQFF
V: TRBV11-2; D: .; size: .; J: TRBJ1-1; DNA: TGTGCCAGCAGCTTAGATGCGCGGGTGGGGACTGAAGCTTTCTTT; CDR3: CASSLDARVGTEAFF
V: TRBV5-1; D: .; size: .; J: TRBJ1-4; DNA: TGCGCCAGCAGCTTGGAAGGGGCAACTAATGAAAAACTGTTTTTT; CDR3: CASSLEGATNEKLFF
V: TRBV5-1; D: TRBD1; size: .; J: TRBJ1-6; DNA: TGCGCCAGCAGCTCGACAGGGCCTAATTCACCCCTCCACTTT; CDR3: CASSSTGPNSPLHF
V: TRBV5-1; D: .; size: .; J: TRBJ2-3; DNA: TGCGCCAGCAGCTTGGGGGCCACAGTTAACACAGATACGCAGTATTTT; CDR3: CASSLGATVNTDTQYF
V: TRBV5-1; D: .; size: .; J: TRBJ2-2; DNA: TGCGCCAGCAGCGTCGGTTCTGCGAACACCGGGGAGCTGTTTTTT; CDR3: CASSVGSANTGELFF
V: TRBV19; D: .; size: .; J: TRBJ1-5; DNA: TGTGCCAGTAGTAGGGGGGAAGGCAATCAGCCCCAGCATTTT; CDR3: CASSRGEGNQPQHF
V: TRBV13; D: .; size: .; J: TRBJ2-7; DNA: TGTGCCAGCAGCTTACGTTTCACAGAGAGCTCCTACGAGCAGTACTTC; CDR3: CASSLRFTESSYEQYF
V: TRBV5-1; D: TRBD2; size: .; J: TRBJ2-7; DNA: TGCGCCAGCAGCTTAAACCTAGCGGGAGTTCCCCCCTACGAGCAGTACTTC; CDR3: CASSLNLAGVPPYEQYF
V: TRBV6-5; D: .; size: .; J: TRBJ1-2; DNA: TGTGCCAGCAGTTCGGACAGAAGCTATGGCTACACCTTC; CDR3: CASSSDRSYGYTF
V: TRBV5-6; D: .; size: few; J: TRBJ2-7; DNA: TGTGCCAGCAGCGTAACTAGCTACGAGCAGTACTTC; CDR3: CASSVTSYEQYF
V: TRBV6-6; D: TRBD1; size: .; J: TRBJ2-1; DNA: TGTGCCAGCAGTAGGGACAGGGGGCTCAATGAGCAGTTCTTC; CDR3: CASSRDRGLNEQFF
V: TRBV7-2; D: .; size: .; J: TRBJ2-5; DNA: TGTGCCAGCAGCGGAAACAGGATCCAAGGGACCCAGTACTTC; CDR3: CASSGNRIQGTQYF
V: TRBV5-1; D: .; size: .; J: TRBJ1-2; DNA: TGCGCCAGCAGCTTGTCAGGCAGGGAGGGGAATGGCTACACCTTC; CDR3: CASSLSGREGNGYTF
V: TRBV28; D: .; size: .; J: TRBJ1-2; DNA: TGTGCCAGCAGTCAAACAAACAGGGGCTACACCTTC; CDR3: CASSQTNRGYTF
V: TRBV6-5; D: TRBD2; size: .; J: TRBJ2-2; DNA: TGTGCCAGCAGTTACGGGACTAGCGGGGGCACCGGGGAGCTGTTTTTT; CDR3: CASSYGTSGGTGELFF
V: TRBV4-1; D: .; size: .; J: TRBJ2-1; DNA: TGCGCCAGCAGCCACGACTCACATGAGCAGTTCTTC; CDR3: CASSHDSHEQFF
V: TRBV6-5; D: TRBD1; size: few; J: TRBJ2-5; DNA: TGTGCCAGCAGCCCCGGTTGGACAGGGGTCGAGACCCAGTACTTC; CDR3: CASSPGWTGVETQYF
V: TRBV29-1; D: .; size: .; J: TRBJ1-1; DNA: TGCAGCGTGGCAGAGGGAGGCTACACTGAAGCTTTCTTT; CDR3: CSVAEGGYTEAFF
V: TRBV2; D: TRBD1; size: .; J: TRBJ1-5; DNA: TGTGCCAGCAGTTGGGACAGGGGGAGCAATCAGCCCCAGCATTTT; CDR3: CASSWDRGSNQPQHF